The 2 T cell receptor beta chains below all came from one sample that was sequenced in a study of Tregs in tolerant kidney transplant recipients. Libraries were prepared by immunoSEQ multiplex PCR; TCRdb keeps only in-frame clonotypes and omits some of them. Of about 77,000 clones in the sample, 95% to 98% were seen once. The specimen was CD4+ T cells from blood, collected before the transplant. These receptors were obtained from a human donor who received a combined kidney and bone marrow transplant.

The chain recombines TRBV10-3 with TRBJ2-3; 7 bases are a match to TRBD1. Germline V gene lookup returns CDR1 ENHRY and CDR2 SYGVKD. This CDR3 contains 14 residues. J was trimmed by 2 bases and V by 6 bases; bases with no gene match: 5. The CDR3 spells CAIRGQISTDTQYF. CDR3 DNA: TGTGCCATCAGGGGACAGATTTCCACAGATACGCAGTATTTT.

V is TRBV4-1 and J is TRBJ2-7; 9 positions agree with TRBD1. The CDR3 is 16 residues long. Germline CDR1 reads MGHRA; CDR2 reads YSYEKL. V dropped 1 base and J dropped 4; count of bases not matched to a gene: 8. CDR3 amino acids: CASSQATGTGTYEQYF. CDR3 DNA: TGCGCCAGCAGCCAAGCCACCGGGACAGGGACTTACGAGCAGTACTTC.